Sequencing of this TCR beta chain was carried out in a study of T cell clonality in common variable immunodeficiency (dated by TCRdb to the mid-2010s). On the study overall, not on this receptor specifically: Fewer TCRbeta clones were shared among CVID subjects than among healthy controls (p < 0.0001). TCRbeta clonality was higher in CVID subjects than in healthy controls (t-test p = 0.018), and the increase was most characteristic of about a third of subjects. Even though DNA input was the same, control samples had an average of around 75,000 unique sequences each, compared with roughly 34,000 in CVID samples. Reportedly, TCRbeta sequences from CVID had fewer deletions and N-nucleotide insertions, and highly modified clones with 13 or more V deletions were absent from CVID. Patient heterogeneity within the CVID cohort put limits on correlating repertoire features with clinical complications. According to the authors, figuring out what caused the increased clonality in CVID would require sequencing the repertoires of T cell subpopulations.

Regarding this clone: Its antigen remains unidentified. With the read ending 3 residues before the CDR3 end, the germline J gene is used to fill in that end.

CVID samples and control samples contributed equivalent amounts of genomic DNA as sequencing input. For every sample, a 60 bp segment covering the rearranged TCRbeta CDR3 region was amplified and then sequenced. The immunoSEQ assay, a bias-corrected multiplex PCR combined with high-throughput sequencing, was used for TCRbeta amplification. The original pipeline was this. Every unique nucleotide sequence counted as a clone and was annotated with V, D and J genes, copy number and frequency. Sequences were labeled productive if in frame, and non-productive if out of frame or containing stop codons. Clonality was calculated from Shannon's entropy as previously described. The predicted amino acid sequences of productive clones were used to derive mean CDR3 Kyte-Doolittle hydropathy. Using the R hclust function, scaled V gene usage was clustered hierarchically with Manhattan distance and complete linkage. Sharing of clones by CDR3 amino acid sequence was evaluated by resampling 12 repertoires per group over 100 rounds. The repertoires were searched for over 60 published EBV-specific TCRbeta sequences and 200 to 300 published CMV-specific TCRbeta sequences. Analysis left out a couple of CVID samples that produced under 10,000 sequences, so a few dozen CVID repertoires remained. Not all clones reach the TCRdb copy of this immuneACCESS table, which keeps in-frame sequences only. Checked studies attribute under half of the gap to unresolved V genes and leave the rest unexplained. The V and J calls and clone size are taken from that table; D and trimming were inferred from the DNA. This sample contains around 13,000 clones, none of which is a singleton. 9% of the sample rests with the top ten.

Diagnosis of CVID followed standard criteria, namely serum IgG, IgA and/or IgM below the normal range together with specific antibody deficiency. A total of 44 subjects (around 15 female and 29 male; age range roughly 8 to 70 years, mean age approximately 40) were included in the CVID group. Predominantly Caucasian heritage was noted among both the CVID patients and the healthy controls. All CVID subjects had received replacement immunoglobulin therapy for at least one year at the time of study participation. No CVID subject was ill or taking immunomodulatory or immunosuppressive medication when blood was collected. From each donor, 5 to 8 ml of heparinized peripheral whole blood was collected. Genomic DNA from adults with common variable immune deficiency (CVID) and from healthy adult controls was the source for sequencing TCRbeta CDR3 repertoires. Diluted blood was density-centrifuged over Hypaque 1077 or Ficoll-Paque to isolate peripheral blood mononuclear cells. Genomic DNA was obtained from unsorted mononuclear cells through either Qiagen column purification or a centrifugation-based method.

The CDR3 holds 15 amino acids from the cysteine to the phenylalanine. The DNA has 36 bases, all within the CDR3, and is read from base 1. The trim is 3 bases for V and 5 bases for J, with a gap of 16 bases between the germline ends. According to the germline V gene (reference sequence), CDR1 reads SEHNR and CDR2 reads FQNEAQ. Sequencing was carried out using peripheral blood mononuclear cells. The receptor chain draws on TRBV7-9 and TRBJ2-5; no D gene can be assigned with confidence. This sequence originates from a human donor with common variable immunodeficiency. The CDR3 bases that were read are TGTGCCAGCAGCTTCCCTGGCGGTTCGCGGGAGACC. It codes for CASSFPGGSRET. The entire CDR3 sequence reads CASSFPGGSRETQYF.